The 2 T cell receptor beta chains below were found in one sample sequenced in a study of blood T cell repertoires in COVID-19. Here immunoSEQ multiplex PCR was the method, and the copy in TCRdb shows in-frame clones only, minus some. The profile shows some 350,000 clones, over 80% of them singletons. The sample consisted of PBMCs or T cells enriched from blood (not recorded which). These receptors were taken from a man in his thirties or forties who had recovered from COVID-19.

The J gene is TRBJ2-3, the V gene TRBV3-1 (or the pseudogene TRBV3-2); TRBD2 matches 8 bases. V lost 1 base, J lost 6 bases, and 0 bases stayed unmatched. The CDR3 has 13 residues. Germline lookup yields CDR1 LGHDT and CDR2 YNNKEL (reference sequence). The CDR3 loop reads CASSQGLADTQYF. CDR3 in DNA: TGTGCCAGCAGCCAAGGACTAGCGGATACGCAGTATTTT.

The chain employs TRBV19 and TRBJ1-2, with a possible D match to TRBD1 (5 bases). Germline CDR1 reads LNHDA; CDR2 reads SQIVND (reference sequence). V dropped 0 bases and J dropped 5 bases, with 7 bases sitting between them. This CDR3 is 13 amino acids long. CDR3 residues: CASSIEGGYGYTF. The CDR3 DNA reads TGTGCCAGTAGTATAGAGGGGGGATATGGCTACACCTTC.